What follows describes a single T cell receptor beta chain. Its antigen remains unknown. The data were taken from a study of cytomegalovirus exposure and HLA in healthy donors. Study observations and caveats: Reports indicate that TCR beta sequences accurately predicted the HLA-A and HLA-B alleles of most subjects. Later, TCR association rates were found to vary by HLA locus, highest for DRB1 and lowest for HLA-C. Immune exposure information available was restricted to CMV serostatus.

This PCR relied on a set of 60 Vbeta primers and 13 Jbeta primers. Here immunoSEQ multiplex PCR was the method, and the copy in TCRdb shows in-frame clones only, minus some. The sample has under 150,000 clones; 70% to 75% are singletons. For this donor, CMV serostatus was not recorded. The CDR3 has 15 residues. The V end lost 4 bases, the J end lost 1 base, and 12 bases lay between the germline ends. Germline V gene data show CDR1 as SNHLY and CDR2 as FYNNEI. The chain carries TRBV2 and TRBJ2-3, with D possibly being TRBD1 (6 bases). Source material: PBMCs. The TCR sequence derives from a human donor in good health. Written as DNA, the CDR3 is TGTGCCAGCAGTGTAAAACAGGGAGGCACAGATACGCAGTATTTT. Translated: CASSVKQGGTDTQYF.